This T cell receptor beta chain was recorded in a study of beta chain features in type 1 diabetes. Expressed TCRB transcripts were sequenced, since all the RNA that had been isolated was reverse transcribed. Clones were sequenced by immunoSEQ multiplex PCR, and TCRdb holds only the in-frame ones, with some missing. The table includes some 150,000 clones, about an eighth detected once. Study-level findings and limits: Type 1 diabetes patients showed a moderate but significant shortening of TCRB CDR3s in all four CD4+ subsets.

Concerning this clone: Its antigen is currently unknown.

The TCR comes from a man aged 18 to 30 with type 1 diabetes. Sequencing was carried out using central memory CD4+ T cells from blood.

Here the CDR3 DNA reads TGTGCCTGGAAAGTGCCAGGGCCCTACGAGCAGTACTTC. Translating gives CAWKVPGPYEQYF. The chain joins TRBV30 to TRBJ2-7; possible D gene TRBD1, 5 bases. The CDR3 runs to 13 residues. From germline, CDR1 is GTSNPN and CDR2 SVGIG (reference sequence). Trimming left V 4 bases short and J 2 bases short, with 12 bases between.